The clone carrying this TCR beta chain was counted at least ten times. Its target is unknown. This sample is drawn from a study of response to subunit inactivated influenza vaccine. Findings and caveats of the study: The authors suggested that few new T cells are recruited per seasonal influenza vaccination.

TCRdb independently ran MiXCR on the RT-PCR reads; one entry per CDR3 protein. The table records more than 150,000 distinct CDR3 sequences, approximately 8.7% of them present only once. The germline CDR1 and CDR2 sequences are ENHRY and SYGVKD. The ends lost 10 bases at V and 3 bases at J; junction bases unmatched: 10. The length of the CDR3 is 14 residues. Specimen: non-naive T cells sorted from PBMCs, collected on the day of vaccination. The sequence derives from a man aged 50 to 60 who received an inactivated influenza vaccine. The J gene is TRBJ2-3, the V gene TRBV10-3; 7 nucleotides align to TRBD1. Here the CDR3 reads CATFHRGSTDTQYF. The CDR3 DNA follows: TGTGCCACCTTTCACAGGGGTAGTACAGATACGCAGTATTTT.